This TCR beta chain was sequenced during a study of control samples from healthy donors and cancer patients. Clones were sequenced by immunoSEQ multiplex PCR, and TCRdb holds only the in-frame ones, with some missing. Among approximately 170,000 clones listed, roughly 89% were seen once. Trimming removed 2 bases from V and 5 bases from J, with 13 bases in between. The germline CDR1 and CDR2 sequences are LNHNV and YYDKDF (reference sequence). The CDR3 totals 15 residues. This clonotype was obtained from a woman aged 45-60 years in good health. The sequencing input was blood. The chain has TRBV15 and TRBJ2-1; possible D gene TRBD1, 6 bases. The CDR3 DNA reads TGTGCCACCAGCAGAAGGACAGAGGTGAACAATGAGCAGTTCTTC. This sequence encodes CATSRRTEVNNEQFF.